The rows below give T cell receptor beta chains drawn from one sample of a study of control samples from healthy donors and cancer patients. Repertoires were generated with immunoSEQ multiplex PCR, while TCRdb's copy carries only in-frame clones and drops some. The sample holds around 100,000 clones, roughly 87% seen once. The sequenced material came from blood. The receptors were gathered from a woman between 45 and 60 years old in good health. Each CDR3 is given with its conserved first and last residue. A D gene is named only where the DNA matches it firmly. Not every row has a clone size; where given, it reads once, few, many or a size class.

v_gene	j_gene	abundance	d_gene	CDR3nt	CDR3aa
TRBV6-5	TRBJ1-1	.	.	TGTGCCAGCCTCAGTTGGGGAGTCACTGAAGCTTTCTTT	CASLSWGVTEAFF
TRBV19	TRBJ2-3	.	TRBD2	TGTGCCAGTAGTATAGTAGTAGCGGGTGGGAAAGATACGCAGTATTTT	CASSIVVAGGKDTQYF
TRBV7-6	TRBJ2-1	.	TRBD2	TGTGCCAGCAGCTTAACCCTGGCGGGAGCGAACCTCTACAATGAGCAGTTCTTC	CASSLTLAGANLYNEQFF
TRBV27	TRBJ1-4	.	TRBD1	TGTGCCAGCAGCACAATCGGACAGGTTGAAAAACTGTTTTTT	CASSTIGQVEKLFF
TRBV6-4	TRBJ1-1	.	TRBD1	TGTGCCAGCAGTCCCAGGACAGGGGGGACTGAAGCTTTCTTT	CASSPRTGGTEAFF
TRBV3-1/TRBV3-2	TRBJ2-1	.	TRBD2	TGTGCCAGCAGTCCTCCCTTTGGCGCGGGGGGCGGGGGGGAGCAGTTCTTC	CASSPPFGAGGGGEQFF
TRBV15	TRBJ1-1	once	TRBD1	TGTGCCACCGGCAGAGTCGTGGGACAGGGGAACACTGAAGCTTTCTTT	CATGRVVGQGNTEAFF
TRBV4-3	TRBJ2-3	.	TRBD2	TGCGCCAGCAGCCAAAAACCCTCCGGAAGGAGCGGGAGGGCAGATACGCAGTATTTT	CASSQKPSGRSGRADTQYF
TRBV6-6	TRBJ1-5	.	.	TGTGCCAGCAGTGAGGGCAATCAGCCCCAGCATTTT	CASSEGNQPQHF
TRBV6-2/TRBV6-3	TRBJ1-3	.	.	TGTGCCAGCAGTTATCATCTTGGGGTCTCCAGCACCATATATTTT	CASSYHLGVSSTIYF
TRBV3-1/TRBV3-2	TRBJ2-1	.	TRBD2	TGTGCCAGCAGCCAAGATTTTACTAGCGGGGGCGATCAGTTCTTC	CASSQDFTSGGDQFF
TRBV6-6	TRBJ2-7	.	TRBD2	TGTGCCAGCAGTTACGTTTTTAGCGGGGGGGCGTTCGAGCAGTACTTC	CASSYVFSGGAFEQYF
TRBV5-1	TRBJ2-7	.	.	TGCGCCAGCAGCTCCAGGGATACCTACGAGCAGTACTTC	CASSSRDTYEQYF
TRBV5-6	TRBJ2-1	.	.	TGTGCCAGCAGCCTGGTCCAGGTGTTCTCCTACAATGAGCAGTTCTTC	CASSLVQVFSYNEQFF
TRBV7-9	TRBJ2-1	once	TRBD2	TGTGCCAGCAGCTCGGGAGTAGCGGGGATCAATGAGCAGTTCTTC	CASSSGVAGINEQFF
TRBV6-5	TRBJ2-2	.	.	TGTGCTACGGGACATAACACCGGGGAGCTGTTTTTT	CATGHNTGELFF
TRBV6-6	TRBJ2-1	.	.	TGTGCCGGTAGTGGGCAGGGCCGGAATGAGCAGTTCTTC	CAGSGQGRNEQFF
TRBV7-8	TRBJ1-1	.	.	TGTGCCAGCAGCTTAGGGGGCTATCGCTCTACTGAAGCTTTCTTT	CASSLGGYRSTEAFF
TRBV4-3	TRBJ1-1	.	.	TGCGCCAGCCGCCCCAACAGGGCGCTGAACACTGAAGCTTTCTTT	CASRPNRALNTEAFF
TRBV7-3	TRBJ2-2	.	.	TGTGCCAGCAGCGAGACCACCGGGGAGCTGTTTTTT	CASSETTGELFF
TRBV7-6	TRBJ1-4	.	TRBD1	TGTGCCAGCAGCTTAGGGACAGGCACAACTAATGAAAAACTGTTTTTT	CASSLGTGTTNEKLFF
TRBV4-1	TRBJ1-2	.	TRBD1	TGCGCCAGCAGCCGGCTGCCAGGGGGCCTGGAGGGAAACTATGGCTACACCTTC	CASSRLPGGLEGNYGYTF
TRBV7-9	TRBJ2-1	once	TRBD2	TGTGCCAGCAGCGCGAACCCGGGACTAGCGGGGTGGGTTTGGGATGAGCAGTTCTTC	CASSANPGLAGWVWDEQFF
TRBV12-3/TRBV12-4	TRBJ2-3	.	.	TGTGCCAGCCGGACTTCCTCCTCTAATACGCAGTATTTT	CASRTSSSNTQYF
TRBV5-1	TRBJ1-4	.	.	TGCGCCAGCAGCTTGAACCGGGACACAACTAATGAAAAACTGTTTTTT	CASSLNRDTTNEKLFF
TRBV19	TRBJ1-6	.	TRBD1	TGTGCCAGTAGTATTTCCTGGGCAGGGGGTTCACCCCTCCACTTT	CASSISWAGGSPLHF
TRBV29-1	TRBJ1-1	once	.	TGCAGCGTTGGACACCTGAACACTGAAGCTTTCTTT	CSVGHLNTEAFF
TRBV18	TRBJ1-1	few	TRBD1	TGTGCCAGCTCACCACCGTACGGACAGGTTTCCGTGTTCTTT	CASSPPYGQVSVFF
TRBV19	TRBJ2-3	once	.	TGTGCCAGCAGTAGGCGGCAGGGAAGCACAGATACGCAGTATTTT	CASSRRQGSTDTQYF
TRBV6-1	TRBJ2-5	.	TRBD2	TGTGCCAGCAGTGAACCACTAGCGGTCCAAGAGACCCAGTACTTC	CASSEPLAVQETQYF
TRBV19	TRBJ1-1	.	TRBD1	TGTGCCAGTAGTACGCGGACAGGGACTGAAGCTTTCTTT	CASSTRTGTEAFF
TRBV7-9	TRBJ1-4	.	TRBD1	TGTGCCAGCAGCTTTCCCCAGGGGGCTGAAAAACTGTTTTTT	CASSFPQGAEKLFF
TRBV19	TRBJ2-3	once	.	TGTGCCAGTAGTGGGACTCCTAGGGGGCGTAGGACAGATACGCAGTATTTT	CASSGTPRGRRTDTQYF
TRBV2	TRBJ1-2	.	.	TGTGCCAGCAGTTTGGCCTACCGGGGCTATGGCTACACCTTC	CASSLAYRGYGYTF
TRBV11-2	TRBJ2-1	.	TRBD2	TGTGCCAGCAGCTGGTTCGTAGGGACTAGCGGGGGGGCCGGGCAGTTCTTC	CASSWFVGTSGGAGQFF
TRBV9	TRBJ1-4	.	.	TGTGCCAGCACGCTAACGAGAGGACTGAATGAAAAACTGTTTTTT	CASTLTRGLNEKLFF
TRBV3-1/TRBV3-2	TRBJ1-2	.	.	TGTGCCAGCAGTCTCACAGGTTATGGCTACACCTTC	CASSLTGYGYTF
TRBV6-5	TRBJ1-1	.	.	TGTGCCAGCAGCCGGAACACAGTGAACACTGAAGCTTTCTTT	CASSRNTVNTEAFF
TRBV29-1	TRBJ2-1	.	TRBD2	TGCAGCGTTGTTCCGGGGAGGGTGTTGAGCGATGAGCAGTTCTTC	CSVVPGRVLSDEQFF
TRBV30	TRBJ1-2	few	.	TGTGCCTGGGCCTGGGGAACAGAAGGATATGGCTACACCTTC	CAWAWGTEGYGYTF
TRBV3-1/TRBV3-2	TRBJ2-3	.	.	TGTGCCAGCAGCCACCGGGACCTAAGCACAGATACGCAGTATTTT	CASSHRDLSTDTQYF
TRBV12-3/TRBV12-4	TRBJ2-1	.	.	TGTGCCAGCAGTTTAGGGGGCAGGGAGCAGTTCTTC	CASSLGGREQFF
TRBV6-5	TRBJ1-2	.	.	TGTGCCAGCAGTTATCAAGGGGGAGGGAATGGCTACACCTTC	CASSYQGGGNGYTF
TRBV28	TRBJ1-2	few	.	TGTGCCAGCAGCTCGGCCTATGGCTACACCTTC	CASSSAYGYTF
TRBV4-3	TRBJ2-5	once	.	TGCGCCAGCAGCCAAGATCTGGGGAAGGAGACCCAGTACTTC	CASSQDLGKETQYF
TRBV19	TRBJ2-1	.	TRBD1	TGTGCCAGTAGTATGGGCTCAACAGGGGGCATCTACAATGAGCAGTTCTTC	CASSMGSTGGIYNEQFF